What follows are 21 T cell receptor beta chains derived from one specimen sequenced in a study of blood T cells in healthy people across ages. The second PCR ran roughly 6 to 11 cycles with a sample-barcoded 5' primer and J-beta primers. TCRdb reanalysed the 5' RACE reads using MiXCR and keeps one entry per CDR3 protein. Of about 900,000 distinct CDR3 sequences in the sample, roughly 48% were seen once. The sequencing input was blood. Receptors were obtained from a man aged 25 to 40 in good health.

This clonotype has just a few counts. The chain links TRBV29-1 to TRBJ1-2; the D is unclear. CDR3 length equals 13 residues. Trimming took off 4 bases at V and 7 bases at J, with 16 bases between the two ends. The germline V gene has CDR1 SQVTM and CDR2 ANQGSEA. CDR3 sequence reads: CSVVIRDEGGYTF. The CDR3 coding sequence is TGCAGCGTTGTGATCCGGGATGAGGGTGGCTACACCTTC. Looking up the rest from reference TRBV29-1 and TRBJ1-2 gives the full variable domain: SAVISQKPSRDICQRGTSLTIQCQVDSQVTMMFWYRQQPGQSLTLIATANQGSEATYESGFVIDKFPISRPNLTFSTLTVSNMSPEDSSIYLCSVVIRDEGGYTFGSGTRLTVV.

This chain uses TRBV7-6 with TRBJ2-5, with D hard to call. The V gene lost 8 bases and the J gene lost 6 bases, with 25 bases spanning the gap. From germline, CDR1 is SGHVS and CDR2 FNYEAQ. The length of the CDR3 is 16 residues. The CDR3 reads CASQLYGPARLKTQYF. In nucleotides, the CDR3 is TGTGCCAGCCAGCTTTACGGGCCAGCCCGGTTGAAGACCCAGTACTTC.

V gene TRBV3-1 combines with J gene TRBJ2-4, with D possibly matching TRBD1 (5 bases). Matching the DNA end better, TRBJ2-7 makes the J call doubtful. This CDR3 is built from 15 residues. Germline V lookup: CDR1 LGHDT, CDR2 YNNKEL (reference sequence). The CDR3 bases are TGTGCCAGCAGCCAAGACGACAGTGAAACCTACGAGCAGTACTTC. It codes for CASSQDDSETYEQYF.

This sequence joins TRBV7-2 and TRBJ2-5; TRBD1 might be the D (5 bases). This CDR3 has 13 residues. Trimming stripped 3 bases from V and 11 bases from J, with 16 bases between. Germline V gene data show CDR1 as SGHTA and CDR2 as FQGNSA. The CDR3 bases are TGTGCCAGCAGCTTCCTGGGGCCGGTAGAGCAGTACTTC. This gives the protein CASSFLGPVEQYF.

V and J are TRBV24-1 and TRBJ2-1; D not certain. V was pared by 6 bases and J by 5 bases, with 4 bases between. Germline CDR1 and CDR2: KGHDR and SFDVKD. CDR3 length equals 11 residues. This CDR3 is CATSLNNEQFF. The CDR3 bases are TGTGCCACCAGTCTGAACAATGAGCAGTTCTTC.

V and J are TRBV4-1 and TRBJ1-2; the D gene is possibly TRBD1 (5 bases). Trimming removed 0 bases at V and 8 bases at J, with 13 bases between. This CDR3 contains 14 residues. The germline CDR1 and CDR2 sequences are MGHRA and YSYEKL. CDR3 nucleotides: TGCGCCAGCAGCCAAGAGATGGGGACCCGGGGCTACACCTTC. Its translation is CASSQEMGTRGYTF.

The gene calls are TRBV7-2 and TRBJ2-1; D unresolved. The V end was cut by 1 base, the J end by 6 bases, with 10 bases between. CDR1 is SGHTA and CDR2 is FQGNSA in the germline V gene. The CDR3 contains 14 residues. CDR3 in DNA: TGTGCCAGCAGCTTAGGTAACCTTATCAATGAGCAGTTCTTC. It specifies CASSLGNLINEQFF.

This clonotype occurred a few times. The DNA for the CDR3 is TGTGCCAGCAGCTTTAGAAAGGACTCCTACGAGCAGTACTTC. Amino acid sequence: CASSFRKDSYEQYF. The chain recombines TRBV7-3 with TRBJ2-7, with D uncertain. The length of the CDR3 is 14 residues. Trimming removed 3 bases from V and 0 bases from J, with 9 bases in between. The V gene's germline CDR1 is SGHTA and CDR2 FQGTGA.

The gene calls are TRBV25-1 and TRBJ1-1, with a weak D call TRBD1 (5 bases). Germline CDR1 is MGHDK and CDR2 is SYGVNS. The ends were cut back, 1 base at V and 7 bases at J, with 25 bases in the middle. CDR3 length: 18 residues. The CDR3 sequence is CASSEFGSSGEAGLEAFF. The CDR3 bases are TGTGCCAGCAGTGAATTCGGGTCCTCGGGGGAGGCAGGACTTGAAGCTTTCTTT.

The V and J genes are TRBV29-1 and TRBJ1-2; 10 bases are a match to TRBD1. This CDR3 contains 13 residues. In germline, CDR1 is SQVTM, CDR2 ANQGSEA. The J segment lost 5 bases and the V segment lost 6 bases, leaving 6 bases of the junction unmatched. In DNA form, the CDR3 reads TGCAGCGTACCCGGACAGGGGGAGTATGGCTACACCTTC. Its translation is CSVPGQGEYGYTF.

In DNA, the CDR3 is TGTGCCAGCAGTCCAACTAGGACAGGGGGTAACGAGCAGTACTTC. Translation gives CASSPTRTGGNEQYF. This sequence joins TRBV12-3 or TRBV12-4 and TRBJ2-7; 10 positions match TRBD1. The CDR3 has 15 amino acids. V lost 5 bases to trimming and J lost 5 bases; unmatched junction nucleotides: 9.

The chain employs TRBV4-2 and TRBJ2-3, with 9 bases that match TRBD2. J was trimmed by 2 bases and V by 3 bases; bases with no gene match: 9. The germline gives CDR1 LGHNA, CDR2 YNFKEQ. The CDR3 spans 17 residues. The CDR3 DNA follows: TGTGCCAGCAGCCATCGCCGACTAGCGGACTTCACAGATACGCAGTATTTT. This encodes CASSHRRLADFTDTQYF.

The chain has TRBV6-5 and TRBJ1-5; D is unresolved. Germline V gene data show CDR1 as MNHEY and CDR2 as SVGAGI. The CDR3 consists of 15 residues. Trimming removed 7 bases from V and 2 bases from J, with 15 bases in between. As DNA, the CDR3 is TGTGCCAGCACTCTACGGAGCGGAGGCAATCAGCCCCAGCATTTT. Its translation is CASTLRSGGNQPQHF.

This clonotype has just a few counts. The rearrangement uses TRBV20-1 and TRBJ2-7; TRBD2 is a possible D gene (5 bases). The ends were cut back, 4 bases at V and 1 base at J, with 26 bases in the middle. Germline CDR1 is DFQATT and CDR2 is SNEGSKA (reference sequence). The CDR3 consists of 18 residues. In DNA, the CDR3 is TGCAGTGCTATTCCCCCTTTGGGAGCTGGAAAGAGGTCCTACGAGCAGTACTTC. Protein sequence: CSAIPPLGAGKRSYEQYF.

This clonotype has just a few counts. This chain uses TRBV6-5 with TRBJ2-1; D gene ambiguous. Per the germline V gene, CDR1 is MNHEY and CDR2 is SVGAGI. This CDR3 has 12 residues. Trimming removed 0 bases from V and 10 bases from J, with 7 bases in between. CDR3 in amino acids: CASSYSGLEQFF. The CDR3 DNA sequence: TGTGCCAGCAGTTACTCTGGCTTAGAGCAGTTCTTC.

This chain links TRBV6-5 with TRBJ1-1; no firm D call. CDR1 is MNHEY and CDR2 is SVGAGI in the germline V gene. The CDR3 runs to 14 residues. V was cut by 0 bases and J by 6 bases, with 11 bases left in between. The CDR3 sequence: CASSYSQVSSEAFF. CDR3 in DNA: TGTGCCAGCAGTTACTCGCAGGTCTCGTCTGAAGCTTTCTTT.

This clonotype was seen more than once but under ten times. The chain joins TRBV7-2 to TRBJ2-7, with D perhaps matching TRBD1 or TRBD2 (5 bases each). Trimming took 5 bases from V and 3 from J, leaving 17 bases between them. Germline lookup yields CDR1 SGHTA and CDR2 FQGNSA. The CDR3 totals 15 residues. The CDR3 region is CASSAPGRTHYEQYF. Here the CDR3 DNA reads TGTGCCAGCAGCGCACCGGGACGGACGCACTACGAGCAGTACTTC.

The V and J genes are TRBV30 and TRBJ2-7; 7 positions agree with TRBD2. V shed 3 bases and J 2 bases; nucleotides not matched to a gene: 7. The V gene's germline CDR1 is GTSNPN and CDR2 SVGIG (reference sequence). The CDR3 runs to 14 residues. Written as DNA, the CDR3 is TGTGCCTGGAGCGGGGGGACCGTAACCTACGAGCAGTACTTC. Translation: CAWSGGTVTYEQYF. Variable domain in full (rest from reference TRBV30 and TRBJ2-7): SQTIHQWPATLVQPVGSPLSLECTVEGTSNPNLYWYRQAAGRGLQLLFYSVGIGQISSEVPQNLSASRPQDRQFILSSKKLLLSDSGFYLCAWSGGTVTYEQYFGPGTRLTVT.

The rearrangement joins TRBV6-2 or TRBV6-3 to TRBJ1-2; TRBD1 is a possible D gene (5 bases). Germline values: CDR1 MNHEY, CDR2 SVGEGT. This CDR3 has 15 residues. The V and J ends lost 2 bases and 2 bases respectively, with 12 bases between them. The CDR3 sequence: CASSYRDGRNYGYTF. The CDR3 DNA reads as TGTGCCAGCAGTTACAGGGACGGACGAAACTATGGCTACACCTTC.

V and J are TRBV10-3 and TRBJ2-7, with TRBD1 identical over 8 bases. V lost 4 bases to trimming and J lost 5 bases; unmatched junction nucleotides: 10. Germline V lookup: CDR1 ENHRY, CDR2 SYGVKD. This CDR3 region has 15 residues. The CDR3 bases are TGTGCCATCAGTGTGGGGACAGGTCGTAGCAACGAGCAGTACTTC. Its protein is CAISVGTGRSNEQYF.

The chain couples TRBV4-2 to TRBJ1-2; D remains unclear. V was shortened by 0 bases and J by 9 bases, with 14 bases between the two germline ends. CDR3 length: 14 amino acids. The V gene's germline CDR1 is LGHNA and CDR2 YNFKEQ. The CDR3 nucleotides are TGTGCCAGCAGCCAAGATCTCTTGGCGGCCCGCTACACCTTC. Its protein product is CASSQDLLAARYTF.